The 29 T cell receptor beta chains below all came from one sample that was sequenced in a study of CD8+CD57+ T cells in acquired aplastic anemia. TCR beta VDJ combinations and CDR3 sequences were profiled from genomic DNA. TCRdb analysed the reads with MiXCR anew, one entry per CDR3 protein. The sample includes approximately 130,000 distinct CDR3 sequences, 41% of them seen just once. Material: sorted CD4+, CD8+, or CD8+CD57+ T cells (not recorded which) from PBMCs. These receptors came from a human donor in good health, serving as a control.

The J gene is TRBJ2-3, the V gene TRBV10-3, with TRBD2 as a possible D gene (7 bases). The V end lost 2 bases, the J end lost 4 bases, and 10 bases lay between the germline ends. CDR1 and CDR2 (germline): ENHRY, SYGVKD. This CDR3 has 14 residues. CDR3 nucleotides: TGTGCCATCAGTGAGGGGGGGGGCCCAGATACGCAGTATTTT. Residues: CAISEGGGPDTQYF.

This chain joins TRBV10-3 and TRBJ2-2, with D unresolved. This CDR3 has 11 residues. Looked up from germline, CDR1 is ENHRY and CDR2 is SYGVKD. V gave up 10 bases and J gave up 8 bases, with 11 bases separating them. CDR3 region: CATETRGELFF. The CDR3 bases are TGTGCCACGGAAACAAGAGGGGAGCTGTTTTTT.

This clonotype was observed many times. The rearrangement uses TRBV19 and TRBJ2-3; D is unresolved. Trimming cost V 3 bases and J 1 base, with 11 bases left between them. Germline CDR1 LNHDA, CDR2 SQIVND (reference sequence). The CDR3 runs to 15 residues. The CDR3 DNA sequence: TGTGCCAGTAGTATGAGCCCTCTTGGCACAGATACGCAGTATTTT. Translated: CASSMSPLGTDTQYF.

This clonotype was detected a few times. V and J are TRBV4-1 and TRBJ2-1; perhaps TRBD1 as D (5 bases). The CDR3 spans 16 residues. The ends were cut back, 2 bases at V and 4 bases at J, with 15 bases in the middle. Germline CDR1 reads MGHRA; CDR2 reads YSYEKL. The CDR3 DNA reads as TGCGCCAGCAGCCAATTGGACATGATCCAATACAATGAGCAGTTCTTC. Translated, it gives CASSQLDMIQYNEQFF.

This sequence joins TRBV19 and TRBJ1-5; perhaps TRBD1 as D (6 bases). CDR1 and CDR2 from the germline V gene are LNHDA and SQIVND (reference sequence). The CDR3 consists of 15 residues. V shed 5 bases and J shed 5 bases, with 16 bases lying between them. This CDR3 reads CASSATTGSHQPQHF. The CDR3 DNA follows: TGTGCCAGTAGTGCCACGACAGGTTCTCATCAGCCCCAGCATTTT.

Regarding this clonotype: This may stem from a read error, because a much larger clone lies one nucleotide away. The chain combines TRBV7-8 with TRBJ2-2; 9 positions agree with TRBD1. Germline lookup yields CDR1 SGHVS and CDR2 FQNEAQ. This CDR3 has 17 amino acids. The CDR3, as DNA: TGTGCCAGCAGCTTAGAAATGTGGACAGGGGTCACCGGGGAGCTGATTTTT. Its translation: CASSLEMWTGVTGELIF.

There are many counts of this clonotype. The rearrangement uses TRBV2 and TRBJ1-6; D uncertain. This CDR3 has 13 residues. The V gene's germline CDR1 is SNHLY and CDR2 FYNNEI. The ends were cut back, 8 bases at V and 10 bases at J, with 15 bases in the middle. The CDR3 DNA follows: TGTGCCAGCGTCGGTGGGCGAGAATCACCCCTCCACTTT. Amino acid sequence: CASVGGRESPLHF.

This chain connects TRBV7-9 to TRBJ1-2, with 11 bases identical to TRBD1. With V trimmed by 4 bases and J by 1 base, 8 bases remained unmatched. The CDR3 has 17 residues. Germline V gene sequence: CDR1 SEHNR, CDR2 FQNEAQ (reference sequence). The CDR3 protein is CASSWSGDRGFNYGYTF. CDR3 DNA sequence: TGTGCCAGCAGCTGGAGCGGGGACAGGGGGTTTAACTATGGCTACACCTTC.

The chain links TRBV10-3 to TRBJ1-2; 10 bases agree with TRBD1. The germline CDR1 and CDR2 sequences are ENHRY and SYGVKD. V gave up 2 bases and J gave up 4 bases; unmatched junction bases: 4. CDR3 size: 15 residues. The CDR3 nucleotides read TGTGCCATCAGTGAGCCTAGGACAGGGGGCTATGGCTACACCTTC. This translates into CAISEPRTGGYGYTF.

This clonotype was picked up many times. This chain connects TRBV20-1 to TRBJ1-5; 9 positions agree with TRBD1. Unmatched junction bases numbered 8, after V lost 3 bases and J lost 8 bases. This CDR3 spans 14 amino acids. Germline loops: CDR1 DFQATT, CDR2 SNEGSKA (reference sequence). The CDR3 loop is CSARGDRVLEPQHF. The CDR3 DNA is TGCAGTGCTAGGGGGGACAGGGTGTTGGAGCCCCAGCATTTT.

V usage is TRBV10-3 and J usage is TRBJ2-7; possible D gene TRBD2, 6 bases. Deletions cut 4 bases from V and 1 base from J, with 11 bases between. The germline gives CDR1 ENHRY, CDR2 SYGVKD. The CDR3 loop spans 14 amino acids. This chain's CDR3 is CAISVGTLSYEQYF. The DNA for the CDR3 is TGTGCCATCAGTGTGGGGACTCTGTCCTACGAGCAGTACTTC.

This chain links TRBV10-3 with TRBJ2-7, with 9 bases that match TRBD1. The CDR3 is made up of 13 amino acids. CDR1 ENHRY and CDR2 SYGVKD come from the germline V gene. V lost 6 bases and J lost 6; bases outside the gene matches: 6. The CDR3 nucleotides read TGTGCCATCAGCGACGGACAGGGGACCGAGCAGTACTTC. Its translation is CAISDGQGTEQYF.

There are a few counts of this clonotype. The chain joins TRBV12-5 to TRBJ2-1; maybe TRBD2 (5 bases). Per the germline V gene, CDR1 is LGHNT and CDR2 is FRNRAP. The CDR3 is 16 residues long. V lost 3 bases to trimming and J lost 5 bases, with 17 bases between them. CDR3 in amino acids: CASGFPLGSGDNEQFF. For the CDR3, the DNA is TGTGCTAGTGGTTTCCCCCTAGGGAGCGGAGACAATGAGCAGTTCTTC.

V and J are TRBV24-1 and TRBJ1-1; D gene ambiguous. This CDR3 has 13 residues. CDR1 and CDR2 (germline): KGHDR, SFDVKD. Trimming shortened V by 2 bases and J by 9 bases, and 12 bases separated the two germline ends. Here the CDR3 reads CATSDSWAGQAFF. The CDR3 nucleotides read TGTGCCACCAGTGATTCGTGGGCTGGGCAAGCTTTCTTT.

This clonotype was picked up many times. V is TRBV30 and J is TRBJ2-5, with 9 bases matching TRBD2. CDR1 is GTSNPN and CDR2 is SVGIG in the germline V gene (reference sequence). The CDR3 extends over 17 amino acids. V shed 2 bases and J 2 bases; nucleotides not matched to a gene: 12. This CDR3 is CAWSSISSGGRQETQYF. Written as DNA, the CDR3 is TGTGCCTGGAGTTCGATAAGTAGCGGGGGAAGACAAGAGACCCAGTACTTC.

Notes on this clonotype: A much larger clone differs from this one at a single base, so this may be a read error. The chain is built from TRBV20-1 and TRBJ1-5; 7 bases agree with TRBD1. V trimming: 0 bases; J trimming: 0 bases; junction bases outside the gene matches: 11. Per the germline V gene, CDR1 is DFQATT and CDR2 is SNEGSKA (reference sequence). CDR3 length: 18 amino acids. DNA for the CDR3: TGCAGTGCTAGAGATAGAGAGACAGGGTCTTGTAGCAATCAGCCCCAGCATTTT. It encodes CSARDRETGSCSNQPQHF.

This clonotype was detected ten times or more. This rearrangement joins TRBV19 to TRBJ2-7; 9 bases map to TRBD1. With V trimmed by 10 bases and J by 6 bases, 10 bases remained unmatched. The germline gives CDR1 LNHDA, CDR2 SQIVND (reference sequence). This CDR3 spans 13 amino acids. CDR3 amino acids: CATQGQGNPEQYF. CDR3 bases: TGTGCCACCCAGGGACAGGGAAATCCCGAGCAGTACTTC. The full variable domain, completed using reference TRBV19 and TRBJ2-7, is DGGITQSPKYLFRKEGQNVTLSCEQNLNHDAMYWYRQDPGQGLRLIYYSQIVNDFQKGDIAEGYSVSREKKESFPLTVTSAQKNPTAFYLCATQGQGNPEQYFGPGTRLTVT.

The chain employs TRBV6-1 and TRBJ2-7, with D perhaps matching TRBD2 (6 bases). This CDR3 region has 17 residues. Per the germline V gene, CDR1 is MNHNS and CDR2 is SASEGT. Trimming took 5 bases from V and 5 from J, leaving 25 bases between them. CDR3 sequence: CASSPAPLGREFHEQYF. As DNA, the CDR3 is TGTGCCAGCAGTCCTGCTCCCCTTGGACGGGAGTTCCACGAGCAGTACTTC.

V usage is TRBV15 and J usage is TRBJ2-7; 8 bases fit TRBD1. V was pared by 0 bases and J by 6 bases, with 10 bases of the junction left unmatched. Germline values: CDR1 LNHNV, CDR2 YYDKDF (reference sequence). The CDR3 contains 16 residues. The CDR3 sequence is CATSRDPGQGTAEQYF. The CDR3 DNA is TGTGCCACCAGCAGAGATCCAGGACAGGGTACAGCCGAGCAGTACTTC. The full variable domain, with the rest looked up from reference TRBV15 and TRBJ2-7, is DAMVIQNPRYQVTQFGKPVTLSCSQTLNHNVMYWYQQKSSQAPKLLFHYYDKDFNNEADTPDNFQSRRPNTSFCFLDIRSPGLGDTAMYLCATSRDPGQGTAEQYFGPGTRLTVT.

This clonotype appeared many times. The chain employs TRBV15 and TRBJ2-7; TRBD2 is a possible D gene (6 bases). Germline CDR1 is LNHNV and CDR2 is YYDKDF (reference sequence). V lost 0 bases and J lost 0, with 9 bases in between. This CDR3 is 15 amino acids long. The CDR3 sequence: CATSRDGRGSYEQYF. The CDR3 bases are TGTGCCACCAGCAGAGATGGGCGGGGCTCCTACGAGCAGTACTTC.

This clonotype appeared many times. This CDR3 is CASGSVSSGSEQFF. The CDR3 DNA reads as TGCGCCAGCGGGTCAGTCTCTAGCGGCTCTGAGCAGTTCTTC. The rearrangement links TRBV5-1 to TRBJ2-1, with 7 positions matching TRBD2. From germline, CDR1 is SGHRS and CDR2 YFSETQ. The CDR3 totals 14 residues. V was clipped by 7 bases and J by 9 bases; unmatched bases: 13.

This clonotype was recorded many times. The chain carries TRBV19 and TRBJ1-4, with D possibly TRBD1 on 5 matching bases. CDR1 and CDR2 (germline): LNHDA, SQIVND (reference sequence). The CDR3 runs to 16 residues. The ends were cut back, 6 bases at V and 0 bases at J, with 14 bases in the middle. This CDR3 is CASRRQLLSTNEKLFF. In DNA, the CDR3 is TGTGCCAGTAGAAGACAGTTACTATCAACTAATGAAAAACTGTTTTTT.

A note on this clonotype: This could be a read error, since a much larger clone is one nucleotide away. The V gene is TRBV2, the J gene TRBJ1-2; D might be TRBD1 (6 bases). Germline V CDR1 and CDR2: SNHLY, FYNNEI. The CDR3 totals 14 residues. As DNA, the CDR3 is TGTGCCGGCAGTTACAGGGAATTAAGCTATGGCTACACCTTC. Translating it yields CAGSYRELSYGYTF.

With regard to this clonotype: Given a much more abundant clone one base away, this may be a read error. The chain recombines TRBV19 with TRBJ2-6; possible D gene TRBD2, 5 bases. Germline lookup yields CDR1 LNHDA and CDR2 SQIVND (reference sequence). The CDR3 contains 15 residues. Trimming pared 7 bases from V and 5 bases from J, leaving 15 bases between. Here the CDR3 DNA reads TGTGCCAGTACGGACGGACTGCTCTGGGCCAACGTCCTGACTTTC. Translating gives CASTDGLLWANVLTF.

The chain uses TRBV19 and TRBJ1-5, with no clear D. The CDR3 runs to 13 residues. Germline V gene data show CDR1 as LNHDA and CDR2 as SQIVND (reference sequence). V lost 6 bases to trimming and J lost 7 bases, with 13 bases between them. CDR3 sequence (DNA): TGTGCCAGTAGCGTTGTAGCACAACAGCCCCAGCATTTT. Translation gives CASSVVAQQPQHF.

This clonotype was recorded at least ten times. The chain has TRBV7-2 and TRBJ2-3, with 9 bases fitting TRBD2. V shed 4 bases and J 2 bases; nucleotides not matched to a gene: 4. Germline values: CDR1 SGHTA, CDR2 FQGNSA. The CDR3 length is 15 residues. CDR3 protein: CASSYTSGYTDTQYF. The CDR3 nucleotides are TGTGCCAGCAGCTACACTAGCGGGTACACAGATACGCAGTATTTT.

This chain uses TRBV6-1 with TRBJ2-6, with 8 positions matching TRBD2. The V segment lost 3 bases and the J segment 2 bases; nucleotides outside the gene matches: 6. CDR3 size: 17 residues. The germline gives CDR1 MNHNS, CDR2 SASEGT. The CDR3 sequence: CASSDGRRGAGANVLTF. CDR3 DNA: TGTGCCAGCAGTGACGGCCGGCGGGGGGCTGGGGCCAACGTCCTGACTTTC.

This clonotype appeared a single time. This rearrangement joins TRBV24-1 to TRBJ1-2, with unresolved D. The CDR3 spans 15 residues. Trimming took 3 bases from V and 4 from J, leaving 14 bases between them. Germline loops: CDR1 KGHDR, CDR2 SFDVKD. The CDR3 here is CATSDPMIPFYGYTF. The DNA for the CDR3 is TGTGCCACCAGTGATCCCATGATTCCGTTCTATGGCTACACCTTC.

This clonotype was counted at least ten times. The rearrangement links TRBV6-1 to TRBJ1-5, with D maybe TRBD1 (5 bases). Germline lookup yields CDR1 MNHNS and CDR2 SASEGT. The ends were cut back, 9 bases at V and 7 bases at J, with 16 bases in the middle. The CDR3 is made up of 13 amino acids. CDR3 sequence: CASRGRAEQPQHF. For the CDR3, the DNA is TGTGCCAGTAGGGGAAGAGCGGAACAGCCCCAGCATTTT.